This T cell receptor beta chain was captured by sequencing in a study of vaccination effects on CD4 cells after COVID-19. The wider study: After the second dose, samples were taken at median day 72.

Within the ViraFEST assay, antigen-specific CD4+ T cells underwent expansion with viral peptide pools prior to sequencing. Once cultured for about 9 days, the cells underwent separation to obtain CD4+ T cells. BNT162b2 vaccine or mRNA-1273 vaccine was given to participants in two doses. On both days 3 and 7, half of the culture medium was replaced with IL-2 medium. Here immunoSEQ multiplex PCR was the method, and the copy in TCRdb shows in-frame clones only, minus some. The sample yields tens of thousands of clones, about 80% seen once. To note about this clone: The antigen is unknown.

Findings and limits, study-wide: Marked clonal contraction of infection- and vaccine-induced clones was seen late after vaccination.

This TCR was recovered from a human donor who received a COVID-19 vaccine. This specimen was CD4+ T cells from PBMCs cultured with HCoV-229E spike peptides, taken after COVID-19 vaccination.

This CDR3 reads CASSPSWDRVFYGYTF. CDR3 bases: TGTGCCAGTAGTCCCTCTTGGGACAGGGTCTTCTATGGCTACACCTTC. The chain has TRBV19 and TRBJ1-2; 9 nucleotides align to TRBD1. CDR3 length: 16 residues. V shed 5 bases and J 4 bases; nucleotides not matched to a gene: 11. Germline CDR1 LNHDA, CDR2 SQIVND (reference sequence). The full variable domain, with the rest looked up from reference TRBV19 and TRBJ1-2, is DGGITQSPKYLFRKEGQNVTLSCEQNLNHDAMYWYRQDPGQGLRLIYYSQIVNDFQKGDIAEGYSVSREKKESFPLTVTSAQKNPTAFYLCASSPSWDRVFYGYTFGSGTRLTVV.